One sample yielded the 10 T cell receptor beta chains listed below, sequenced in a study of spatial heterogeneity in lung cancer. Study observations and caveats: Within tumors, counts of expanded alpha and beta TCRs tracked tumor mutation counts.

One entry per CDR3 protein, called by TCRdb with MiXCR from the 5' RACE reads. The repertoire includes some 3,000 distinct CDR3 sequences, 35% of them detected once, and around 12% sits in the top ten. Their antigen targets remain unknown. Regarding time point: sample taken at primary tumor resection. Sample: lung tumor tissue, taken at surgery. The source is a female donor with early-stage non-small cell lung cancer.

The rearrangement uses TRBV4-2 and TRBJ2-3, with D uncertain. V lost 4 bases, J lost 0 bases, and 17 bases lay in between. Germline lookup yields CDR1 LGHNA and CDR2 YNFKEQ. The length of the CDR3 is 17 residues. The CDR3 nucleotides are TGTGCCAGCAGCCCGATTGGGAAAACCACTAGCACAGATACGCAGTATTTT. Translating it yields CASSPIGKTTSTDTQYF.

A few counts support this clonotype. The V gene is TRBV7-2, the J gene TRBJ2-3; 9 bases are shared with TRBD2. The CDR3 is 17 amino acids. In germline, CDR1 is SGHTA, CDR2 FQGNSA. V lost 6 bases and J lost 3; bases outside the gene matches: 13. CDR3 amino acids: CASSPPRREGRTDTQYF. The CDR3 DNA is TGTGCCAGCAGTCCCCCGAGGCGGGAGGGCCGAACAGATACGCAGTATTTT.

The chain employs TRBV7-9 and TRBJ2-3, with 14 bases that match TRBD2. CDR1 SEHNR and CDR2 FQNEAQ come from the germline V gene (reference sequence). The CDR3 runs to 19 residues. V lost 2 bases and J lost 0; bases outside the gene matches: 7. CDR3 amino acids: CASSLPGTSGGESTDTQYF. CDR3 nucleotides: TGTGCCAGCAGCTTACCCGGGACTAGCGGGGGTGAGAGCACAGATACGCAGTATTTT.

The chain recombines TRBV6-1 with TRBJ2-1; 7 positions match TRBD1. The J segment lost 10 bases and the V segment lost 2 bases, leaving 11 bases of the junction unmatched. CDR1 is MNHNS, CDR2 SASEGT, per germline. This CDR3 comprises 15 residues. This CDR3 is CASSERQGSSWEQFF. CDR3 nucleotide sequence: TGTGCCAGCAGTGAACGACAGGGTTCCTCGTGGGAGCAGTTCTTC.

This chain joins TRBV3-1 and TRBJ2-1; a possible D gene is TRBD2 (6 bases). V dropped 4 bases and J dropped 8 bases, with 15 bases sitting between them. Germline-derived CDR1 and CDR2 are LGHDT and YNNKEL (reference sequence). This CDR3 is 14 amino acids long. The CDR3 region is CASSPLANEDEQFF. In DNA form, the CDR3 reads TGTGCCAGCAGCCCGCTAGCGAATGAGGATGAGCAGTTCTTC.

The genes are TRBV27 and TRBJ2-7; D gene uncertain. The CDR3 is 13 amino acids. Trimming removed 5 bases from V and 3 bases from J, with 11 bases in between. Germline CDR1 and CDR2: MNHEY and SMNVEV (reference sequence). CDR3 bases: TGTGCCAGCAGTCAATTCGAAGGCTACGAGCAGTACTTC. Encoded protein: CASSQFEGYEQYF.

The rearrangement links TRBV12-3 or TRBV12-4 to TRBJ2-5; TRBD2 matches 12 bases. The CDR3 is 14 amino acids. J was trimmed by 5 bases and V by 7 bases; bases with no gene match: 5. This CDR3 is CASTTGLAGETQYF. The CDR3 bases are TGTGCCAGCACTACGGGACTAGCGGGCGAGACCCAGTACTTC.

The chain recombines TRBV7-9 with TRBJ2-2, with TRBD1 as a possible D gene (5 bases). This CDR3 has 16 residues. The germline V gene has CDR1 SEHNR and CDR2 FQNEAQ (reference sequence). V lost 4 bases to trimming and J lost 0 bases, with 12 bases between them. The CDR3 DNA sequence: TGTGCCAGCAGCTCCAGACAGAGCGCGAACACCGGGGAGCTGTTTTTT. Protein sequence: CASSSRQSANTGELFF.

This chain connects TRBV6-5 to TRBJ1-1, with D possibly TRBD1 on 6 matching bases. This CDR3 region has 14 residues. Germline CDR1 is MNHEY and CDR2 is SVGAGI. Trimming took 5 bases from V and 8 from J, leaving 18 bases between them. DNA of the CDR3: TGTGCCAGCAGTACCCCCAGGGGCACCGCAGAAGCTTTCTTT. Its protein product is CASSTPRGTAEAFF.

A few counts support this clonotype. The chain is built from TRBV11-2 and TRBJ2-4; 11 nucleotides match TRBD2. Germline lookup yields CDR1 SGHAT and CDR2 FQNNGV. V lost 5 bases to trimming and J lost 0 bases; unmatched junction nucleotides: 15. The CDR3 sequence is 20 residues long. The CDR3 DNA is TGTGCCAGCAGCCCCAGCCTTCTAGCGGGAGGCTCGTTAGCCAAAAACATTCAGTACTTC. Translation gives CASSPSLLAGGSLAKNIQYF.